Sequencing of this TCR beta chain was carried out in a study of response to subunit inactivated influenza vaccine. The germline V and J ends were trimmed by 6 bases and 5 bases, with 16 bases remaining between them. This CDR3 contains 14 residues. Germline-derived CDR1 and CDR2 are MDHEN and SYDVKM. Each CDR3 protein is one row after TCRdb ran MiXCR on the RT-PCR reads. The sample carries 550,000 to 800,000 distinct CDR3 sequences, over 11% recorded once. Sample: PBMCs from blood, taken around two weeks before vaccination. The receptor was isolated from a man aged 45-65 years who received an inactivated influenza vaccine. The rearrangement joins TRBV28 to TRBJ2-5; D remains ambiguous. CDR3 in amino acids: CASSRSSAPETQYF. Written as DNA, the CDR3 is TGTGCCAGCAGCCGATCATCGGCCCCGGAGACCCAGTACTTC.